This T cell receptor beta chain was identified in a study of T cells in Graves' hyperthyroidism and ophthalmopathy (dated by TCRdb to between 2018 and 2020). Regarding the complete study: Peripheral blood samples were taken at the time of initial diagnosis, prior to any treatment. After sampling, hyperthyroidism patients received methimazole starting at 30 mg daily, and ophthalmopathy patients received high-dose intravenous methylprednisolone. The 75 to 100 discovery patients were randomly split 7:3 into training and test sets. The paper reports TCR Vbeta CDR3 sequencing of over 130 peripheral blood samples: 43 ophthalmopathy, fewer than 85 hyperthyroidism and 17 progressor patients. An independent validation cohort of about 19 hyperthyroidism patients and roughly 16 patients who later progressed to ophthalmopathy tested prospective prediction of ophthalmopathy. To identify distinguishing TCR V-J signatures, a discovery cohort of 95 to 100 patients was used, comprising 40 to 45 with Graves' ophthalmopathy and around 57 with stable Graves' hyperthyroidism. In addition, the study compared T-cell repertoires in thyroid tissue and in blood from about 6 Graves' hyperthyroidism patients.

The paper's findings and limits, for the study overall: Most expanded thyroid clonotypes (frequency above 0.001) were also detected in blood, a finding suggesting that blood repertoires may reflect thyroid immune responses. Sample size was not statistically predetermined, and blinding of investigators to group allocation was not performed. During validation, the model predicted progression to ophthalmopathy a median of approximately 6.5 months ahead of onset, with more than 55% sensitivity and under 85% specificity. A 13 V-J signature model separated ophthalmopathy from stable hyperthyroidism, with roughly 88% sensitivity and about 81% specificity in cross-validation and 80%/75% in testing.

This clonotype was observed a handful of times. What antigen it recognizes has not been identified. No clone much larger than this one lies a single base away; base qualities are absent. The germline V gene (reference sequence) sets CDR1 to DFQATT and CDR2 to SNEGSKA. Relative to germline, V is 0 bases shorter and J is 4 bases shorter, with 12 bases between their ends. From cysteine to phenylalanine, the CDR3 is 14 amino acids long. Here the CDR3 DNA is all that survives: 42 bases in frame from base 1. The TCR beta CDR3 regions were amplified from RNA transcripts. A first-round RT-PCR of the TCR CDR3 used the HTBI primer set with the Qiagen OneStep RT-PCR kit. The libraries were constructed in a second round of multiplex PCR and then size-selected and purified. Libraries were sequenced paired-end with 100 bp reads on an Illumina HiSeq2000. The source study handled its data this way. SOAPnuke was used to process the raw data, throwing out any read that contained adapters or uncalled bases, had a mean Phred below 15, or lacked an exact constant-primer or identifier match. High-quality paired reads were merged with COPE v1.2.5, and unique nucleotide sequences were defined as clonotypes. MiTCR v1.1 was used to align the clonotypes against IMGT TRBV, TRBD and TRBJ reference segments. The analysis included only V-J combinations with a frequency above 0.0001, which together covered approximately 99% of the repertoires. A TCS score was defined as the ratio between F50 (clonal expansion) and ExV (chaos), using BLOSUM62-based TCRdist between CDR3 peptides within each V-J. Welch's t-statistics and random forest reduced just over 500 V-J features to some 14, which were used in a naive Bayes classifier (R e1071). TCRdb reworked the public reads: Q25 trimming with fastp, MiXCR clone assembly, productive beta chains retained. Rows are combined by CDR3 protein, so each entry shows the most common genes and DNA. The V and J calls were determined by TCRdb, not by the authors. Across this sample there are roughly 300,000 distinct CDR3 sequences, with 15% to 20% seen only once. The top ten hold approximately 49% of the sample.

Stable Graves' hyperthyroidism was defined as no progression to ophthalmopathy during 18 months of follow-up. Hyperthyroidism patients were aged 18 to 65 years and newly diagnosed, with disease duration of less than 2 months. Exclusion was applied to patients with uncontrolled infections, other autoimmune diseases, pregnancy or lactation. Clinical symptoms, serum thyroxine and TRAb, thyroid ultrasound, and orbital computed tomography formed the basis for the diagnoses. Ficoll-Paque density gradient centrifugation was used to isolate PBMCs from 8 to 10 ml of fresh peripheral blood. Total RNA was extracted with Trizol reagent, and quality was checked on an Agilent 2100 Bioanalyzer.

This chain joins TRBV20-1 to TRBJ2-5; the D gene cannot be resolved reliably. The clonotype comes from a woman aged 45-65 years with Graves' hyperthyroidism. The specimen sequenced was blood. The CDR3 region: CSARDLRALETQYF. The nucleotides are TGCAGTGCTAGAGATCTGCGAGCGCTAGAGACCCAGTACTTC.